The clone carrying this T cell receptor beta chain has only one observation. This sample stems from a study of shared clonotypes between healthy human individuals. For the study at large: The study used three CD4 naive, three CD4 memory, two CD8 naive and one CD8 memory plate per donor.

Data came from immunoSEQ multiplex PCR; TCRdb stores just in-frame clones and leaves some out. The sample shows around 750,000 clones, about 74% of them seen only once. The sample consisted of memory CD4+ T cells sorted from blood. Subset indicated: CD45RA-negative fraction. The sequence was collected from a woman aged 25 to 45 in good health.

The CDR3 is CASSLRPSDSPERGYYEQYF. The CDR3, as DNA: TGTGCCAGCAGTCTACGACCCTCCGACTCCCCAGAGCGGGGGTACTACGAGCAGTACTTC. V and J are TRBV27 and TRBJ2-7; 8 nucleotides agree with TRBD2. CDR3 length: 20 residues. Germline V gives CDR1 MNHEY, CDR2 SMNVEV (reference sequence). The V segment lost 5 bases and the J segment 3 bases; nucleotides outside the gene matches: 24.